Following are 10 T cell receptor beta chains from one sample sequenced in a study of blood T cell repertoires in COVID-19. The repertoire was sequenced with immunoSEQ multiplex PCR; TCRdb's copy has only in-frame clones and lacks some. The sample holds some 290,000 clones, roughly 89% seen once. Sequenced sample: peripheral blood. The receptors come from a woman between 40 and 50 years old with COVID-19, enrolled during active disease.

The chain has TRBV9 and TRBJ1-2; D is perhaps TRBD1 (5 bases). CDR3 length: 15 residues. V gave up 2 bases and J gave up 1 base, with 12 bases separating them. Germline V gene data show CDR1 as SGDLS and CDR2 as YYNGEE. The CDR3 is CASSVDSTYNYGYTF. As DNA, the CDR3 is TGTGCCAGCAGCGTTGACAGTACCTATAACTATGGCTACACCTTC.

V is TRBV6-5 and J is TRBJ1-1; 9 bases are shared with TRBD1. The germline V gene has CDR1 MNHEY and CDR2 SVGAGI. The CDR3 has 12 residues. Trimming removed 6 bases from V and 7 bases from J; junction bases left unmatched: 3. The CDR3 here is CASRRTGDEAFF. CDR3 in DNA: TGTGCCAGCAGAAGGACAGGGGATGAAGCTTTCTTT.

V is TRBV11-2 and J is TRBJ2-7, with D unresolved. Trimming removed 0 bases from V and 4 bases from J, with 7 bases in between. Germline values: CDR1 SGHAT, CDR2 FQNNGV. The CDR3 consists of 13 residues. The CDR3 sequence: CASSLERSYEQYF. CDR3 in DNA: TGTGCCAGCAGCTTAGAAAGGAGTTACGAGCAGTACTTC.

About this clone: A read error may produce the germline difference seen at one junction end. J is TRBJ2-5 and V is TRBV7-7; 12 nucleotides agree with TRBD2. The CDR3 is 16 amino acids. Looked up from germline, CDR1 is SSHAT and CDR2 is FNYEAQ (reference sequence). The CDR3: CASSTRTSGNYETQYF. The CDR3 DNA reads TGTGCTAGCAGCACCCGGACTAGCGGGAACTATGAGACCCAGTACTTC.

This chain links TRBV27 with TRBJ1-6; D is perhaps TRBD1 (5 bases). With 1 base removed from V and 8 bases from J, the gap between germline ends came to 12 bases. Germline CDR1 reads MNHEY; CDR2 reads SMNVEV (reference sequence). The CDR3 is made up of 15 amino acids. The CDR3, as DNA: TGTGCCAGCAGTTTATATGGGGACTTCTATTCACCCCTCCACTTT. As protein: CASSLYGDFYSPLHF.

V and J are TRBV29-1 and TRBJ2-7; 9 nucleotides agree with TRBD1. From germline, CDR1 is SQVTM and CDR2 ANQGSEA. The V and J ends lost 6 bases and 3 bases, in that order; junction bases with no gene match: 6. This CDR3 is built from 13 residues. The DNA for the CDR3 is TGCAGCGTCACAGGACAGGGGAACTACGAGCAGTACTTC. Amino acids: CSVTGQGNYEQYF.

The chain couples TRBV2 to TRBJ1-2, with D perhaps TRBD1 (5 bases). Per germline, CDR1 SNHLY and CDR2 FYNNEI. The CDR3 has 14 residues. The V and J ends lost 10 bases and 7 bases respectively, with 22 bases between them. CDR3 region: CANQGGGGDGGYTF. The CDR3, as DNA: TGTGCCAACCAGGGCGGTGGGGGGGACGGTGGCTACACCTTC.

The DNA of the CDR3 is TGTGCCAGCAGCTGGCCGACAGTCTACGAGCAGTACTTC. Protein: CASSWPTVYEQYF. The chain has TRBV7-9 and TRBJ2-7; D might be TRBD1 (5 bases). Germline-derived CDR1 and CDR2 are SEHNR and FQNEAQ (reference sequence). CDR3 length: 13 amino acids. The V end lost 4 bases, the J end lost 3 bases, and 10 bases lay between the germline ends. Supplemented by reference TRBV7-9 and TRBJ2-7, the full variable domain reads DTGVSQNPRHKITKRGQNVTFRCDPISEHNRLYWYRQTLGQGPEFLTYFQNEAQLEKSRLLSDRFSAERPKGSFSTLEIQRTEQGDSAMYLCASSWPTVYEQYFGPGTRLTVT.

This rearrangement joins TRBV28 to TRBJ1-2; perhaps TRBD1 as D (5 bases). The CDR3 runs 15 residues. Germline lookup yields CDR1 MDHEN and CDR2 SYDVKM. Trimming stripped 1 base from V and 7 bases from J, with 16 bases between. CDR3 bases: TGTGCCAGCAGTTTATCCCCAGGGCCCTTCCTTGGCTACACCTTC. Protein: CASSLSPGPFLGYTF.

The chain joins TRBV6-4 to TRBJ2-2, with D maybe TRBD1 (5 bases). Trimming shortened V by 2 bases and J by 2 bases, and 9 bases separated the two germline ends. The CDR3 has 15 residues. The germline CDR1 and CDR2 sequences are MRHNA and SNTAGT. CDR3 in DNA: TGTGCCAGCAGTGACAGGGGCTTTAACACCGGGGAGCTGTTTTTT. It is translated as CASSDRGFNTGELFF.